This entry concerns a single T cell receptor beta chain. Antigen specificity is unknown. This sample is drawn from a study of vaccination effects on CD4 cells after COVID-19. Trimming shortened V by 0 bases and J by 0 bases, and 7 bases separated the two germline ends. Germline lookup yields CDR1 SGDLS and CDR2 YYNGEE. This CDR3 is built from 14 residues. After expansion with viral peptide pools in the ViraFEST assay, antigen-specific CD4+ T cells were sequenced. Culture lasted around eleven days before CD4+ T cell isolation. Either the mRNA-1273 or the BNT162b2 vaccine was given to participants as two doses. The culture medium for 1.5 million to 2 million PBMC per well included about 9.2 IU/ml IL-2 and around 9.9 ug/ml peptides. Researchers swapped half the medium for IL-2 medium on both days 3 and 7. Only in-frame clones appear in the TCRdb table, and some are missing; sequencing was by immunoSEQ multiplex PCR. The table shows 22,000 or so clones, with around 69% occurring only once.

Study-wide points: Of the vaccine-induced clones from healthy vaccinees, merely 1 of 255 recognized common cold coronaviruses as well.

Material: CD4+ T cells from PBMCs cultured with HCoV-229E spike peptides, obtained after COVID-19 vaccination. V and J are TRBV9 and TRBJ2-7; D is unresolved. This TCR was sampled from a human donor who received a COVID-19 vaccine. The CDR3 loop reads CASSVASSSYEQYF. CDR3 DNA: TGTGCCAGCAGCGTAGCAAGTAGCTCCTACGAGCAGTACTTC.